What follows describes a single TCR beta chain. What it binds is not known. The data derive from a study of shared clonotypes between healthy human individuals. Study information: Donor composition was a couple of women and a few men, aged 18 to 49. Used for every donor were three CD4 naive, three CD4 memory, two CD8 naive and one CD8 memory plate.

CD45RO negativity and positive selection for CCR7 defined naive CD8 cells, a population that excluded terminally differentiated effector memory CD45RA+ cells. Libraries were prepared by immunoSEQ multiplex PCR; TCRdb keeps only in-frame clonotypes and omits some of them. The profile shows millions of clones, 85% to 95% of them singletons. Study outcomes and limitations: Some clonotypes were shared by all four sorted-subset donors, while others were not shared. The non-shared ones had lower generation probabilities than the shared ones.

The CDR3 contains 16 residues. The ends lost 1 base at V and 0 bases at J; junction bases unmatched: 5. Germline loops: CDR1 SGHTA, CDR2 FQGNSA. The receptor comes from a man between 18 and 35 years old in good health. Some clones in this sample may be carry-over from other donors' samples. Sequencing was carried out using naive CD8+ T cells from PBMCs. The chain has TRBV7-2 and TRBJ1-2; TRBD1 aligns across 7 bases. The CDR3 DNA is TGTGCCAGCAGCTTAGTTCCAGGGGGGGCTAACTATGGCTACACCTTC. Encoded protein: CASSLVPGGANYGYTF.